What follows describes a single T cell receptor (beta chain). Its antigen is not identified. This CDR3 contains 12 residues. Germline lookup yields CDR1 SGHTA and CDR2 FQGNSA. V was pared by 4 bases and J by 2 bases, with 5 bases between. This sample was included in a study of OX40 agonist ivuxolimab in advanced cancers. General study findings and limits: Average numbers of expanded clones were greater in CD8+ T cells than in CD4+.

Clones were sequenced by immunoSEQ multiplex PCR, and TCRdb holds only the in-frame ones, with some missing. The sample contains about 59,000 clones, roughly 84% of which appear only once. Sample: CD4+ or CD8+ T cells sorted from blood, taken in a trial of the OX40 agonist ivuxolimab. The source is an adult with an advanced solid tumor such as melanoma, head and neck, liver or kidney cancer. V usage is TRBV7-2 and J usage is TRBJ1-2; D remains unclear. The CDR3 region has the DNA TGTGCCAGCAGCTACCAAAACTATGGCTACACCTTC. Translation: CASSYQNYGYTF.